This entry features one TCR beta chain sequence. The specificity of this receptor is unknown. Per-base quality was not reported, and no clone a single base away is much larger than it. This entry is derived from a study of T cell responses to AZD1222 COVID-19 vaccine (dated by TCRdb to 2020 to 2023). The study in broad terms: AZD1222 recipients given second doses at about 4 weeks or at about 12 weeks were pooled, since spike-specific TCR depth and breadth were not found to differ between the two schedules. A total of approximately 240 trial participants underwent TCR sequencing, of whom roughly 210 received two doses of AZD1222 and about 26 received two doses of the MenACWY control vaccine. Trial participants were enrolled by age into subgroups of 18-55, 56-69 and 70-plus years, and about 150, 27 and 61 TCR-sequenced participants, respectively, were included in these subgroups. The paper's findings and limits, for the study overall: Because no samples from the day 14 peak response were available, repertoires could be characterized only after the peak T cell response. Reportedly, close to half of the unique spike-specific TCRs recognized epitopes lying outside the regions that are mutated in the B.1.351 and B.1.1.7 variants. In the small 56-69-year group, the increase in depth fell short of significance, most likely because of low power. Vaccine-associated CD4 TCRs spanned the whole spike protein, with dominant responses in regions 160-218 and 743-854. Conclusions about previously exposed vaccinees are limited because only a handful of AZD1222 recipients were SARS-CoV-2 seropositive at baseline. Most participants were white British and females outnumbered males, and the authors suggested that clonal diversity may have been underestimated. After two AZD1222 doses, both the breadth and the depth of spike-specific TCRs were significantly higher than at day 0 and than in MenACWY recipients.

The time point label, read with the paper, signifies: baseline before first vaccination. Samples from vaccinated people were obtained from the UK trials COV001 and COV002, which included a single-blind randomized controlled phase 2/3 trial of AZD1222 (ChAdOx1 nCoV-19) in healthy adults. Trial participant PBMC samples were collected at day 0 and day 28 after the second dose for TCRbeta chain sequencing. Trimming takes 4 bases off V and 6 bases off J; junction bases not matched to a gene: 12. The CDR3 has 16 amino acids, counting the end cysteine and phenylalanine. Only the CDR3 DNA is retained, 48 bases long and in frame from the first base. According to the germline V gene, CDR1 reads LGHNA and CDR2 reads YNFKEQ. The CDR3 regions of human TCRbeta chains were analyzed by immunosequencing. In the source study's methods: Repertoire TCRs were checked for matches against a reference library of SARS-CoV-2-specific TCRs that had been generated using the MIRA antigen-specificity platform. Breadth was defined as the fraction of unique TCRs that were SARS-CoV-2-associated, and depth was defined as the fraction of total T cells that were SARS-CoV-2-associated. Each spike-specific TCR was assigned to its reactive spike region and to a CD4 or CD8 class using the MIRA data. Log10-transformed breadth and depth values were compared by one-way ANOVA with Sidak's multiple comparisons tests. TCRdb mirrors the immuneACCESS table, restricted to in-frame sequences. Some clones are absent from its copies; in checked studies, under half trace to an unresolved V gene, and the reason for the others is unknown. Clone size and V and J calls were adopted from that table, with D and trimming inferred from the DNA. The sample table holds about 78,000 clones, of which roughly four fifths were seen once. 2.9% of the sample rests with the top ten.

Sequencing was performed on peripheral blood, taken on day 0 of AZD1222 vaccination. The sequence was obtained from an adult in good health. This sequence uses TRBV4-2 and TRBJ1-2, and 9 bases in between align with TRBD1. The CDR3 protein is CASSPTQTGGLNGYTF. The DNA sequence reads TGTGCCAGCAGCCCGACCCAGACAGGGGGACTGAATGGCTACACCTTC.